This T cell receptor beta chain was sequenced in a study of cytomegalovirus exposure and HLA in healthy donors. About the study: Early release data held 75 million to 100 million unique TCRs from HLA-typed donors.

The PCR made use of 60 Vbeta and 13 Jbeta primers. The table came from immunoSEQ multiplex PCR; TCRdb's copy has only in-frame clones and leaves some out. The profile shows more than 100,000 clones, approximately 65% of them singletons. This clone was seen a handful of times. The length of the CDR3 is 15 residues. Germline V gives CDR1 SGHRS, CDR2 YFSETQ. V shed 4 bases and J shed 6 bases, with 16 bases lying between them. Specimen: PBMCs. The chain couples TRBV5-1 to TRBJ1-4; tentative D call: TRBD1 (6 bases). This clonotype originated in a man between 18 and 35 years old in good health and CMV-seronegative. The CDR3 region is CASSRPGTSDEKLFF. DNA for the CDR3: TGCGCCAGCAGCAGACCTGGGACATCCGATGAAAAACTGTTTTTT.